The T cell receptor beta chain described here comes from a study of identical twins. Worth noting for this clonotype: Its antigen is still unknown.

Via MiXCR, TCRdb re-called the 5' RACE reads, giving one row per CDR3 protein. The table includes 1.5 million to 2 million distinct CDR3 sequences, less than 40% detected once. Germline V lookup: CDR1 LGHDT, CDR2 YNNKEL (reference sequence). This CDR3 has 13 amino acids. V shed 4 bases and J 6 bases; nucleotides not matched to a gene: 3. General study results and limits: The study found weaker excess twin sharing in beta out-of-frame sequences. There were fewer insertions in abundant cord blood beta clonotypes, but memory repertoires showed no such pattern. In monozygotic twins, models underestimated the sharing of out-of-frame TCR alpha. Twin-shared out-of-frame alpha sequences were enriched for low generation probability.

The source is a newborn girl in good health. J is TRBJ2-1 and V is TRBV3-1, with 7 bases matching TRBD2. The specimen sequenced was cord blood. CDR3 region: CASSPTSSNEQFF. CDR3 coding DNA: TGTGCCAGCAGCCCGACTAGCAGCAATGAGCAGTTCTTC.